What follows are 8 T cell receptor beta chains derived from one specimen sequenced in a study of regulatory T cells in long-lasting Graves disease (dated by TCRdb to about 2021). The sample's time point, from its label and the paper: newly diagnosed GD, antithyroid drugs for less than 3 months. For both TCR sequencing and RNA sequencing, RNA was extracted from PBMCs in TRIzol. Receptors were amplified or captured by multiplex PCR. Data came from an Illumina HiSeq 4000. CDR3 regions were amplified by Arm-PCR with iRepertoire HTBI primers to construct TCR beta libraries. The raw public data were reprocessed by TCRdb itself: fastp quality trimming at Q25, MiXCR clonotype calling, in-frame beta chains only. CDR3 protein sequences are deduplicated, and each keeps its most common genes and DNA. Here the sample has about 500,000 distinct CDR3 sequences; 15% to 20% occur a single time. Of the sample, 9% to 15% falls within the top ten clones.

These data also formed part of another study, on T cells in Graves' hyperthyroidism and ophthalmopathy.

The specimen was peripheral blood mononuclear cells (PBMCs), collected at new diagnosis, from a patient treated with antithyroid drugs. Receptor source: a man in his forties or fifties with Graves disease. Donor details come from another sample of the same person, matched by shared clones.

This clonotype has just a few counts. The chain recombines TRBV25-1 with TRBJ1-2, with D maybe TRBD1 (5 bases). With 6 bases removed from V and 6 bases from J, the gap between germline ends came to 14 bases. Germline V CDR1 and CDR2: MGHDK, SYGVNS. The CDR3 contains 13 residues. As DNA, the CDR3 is TGTGCCAGCAGACAGCAGGGTCTTGATGGCTACACCTTC. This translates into CASRQQGLDGYTF.

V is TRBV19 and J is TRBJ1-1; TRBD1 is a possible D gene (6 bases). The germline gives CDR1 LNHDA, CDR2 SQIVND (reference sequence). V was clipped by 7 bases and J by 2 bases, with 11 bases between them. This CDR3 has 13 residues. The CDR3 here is CASKRQVNTEAFF. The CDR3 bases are TGTGCCAGTAAGAGACAGGTCAACACTGAAGCTTTCTTT.

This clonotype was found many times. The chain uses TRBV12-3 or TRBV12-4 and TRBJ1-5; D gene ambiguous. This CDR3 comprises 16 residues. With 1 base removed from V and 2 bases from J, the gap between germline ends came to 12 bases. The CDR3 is CASSLVLTEGNQPQHF. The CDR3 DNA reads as TGTGCCAGCAGTTTAGTTTTGACCGAGGGCAATCAGCCCCAGCATTTT.

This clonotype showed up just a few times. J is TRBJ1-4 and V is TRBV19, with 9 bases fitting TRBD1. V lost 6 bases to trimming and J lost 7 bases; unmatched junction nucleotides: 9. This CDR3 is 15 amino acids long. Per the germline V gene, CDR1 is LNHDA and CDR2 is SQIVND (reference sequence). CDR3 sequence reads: CASSEPGQGAEKLFF. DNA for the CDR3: TGTGCCAGTAGCGAACCGGGACAGGGTGCTGAAAAACTGTTTTTT.

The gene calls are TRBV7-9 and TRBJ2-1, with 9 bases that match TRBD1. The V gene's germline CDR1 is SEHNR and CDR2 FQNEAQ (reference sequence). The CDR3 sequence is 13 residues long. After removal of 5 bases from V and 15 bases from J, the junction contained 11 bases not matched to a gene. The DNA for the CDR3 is TGTGCCAGCAGCCCCGACAGGGGGACCGGGCGGTTCTTC. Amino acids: CASSPDRGTGRFF.

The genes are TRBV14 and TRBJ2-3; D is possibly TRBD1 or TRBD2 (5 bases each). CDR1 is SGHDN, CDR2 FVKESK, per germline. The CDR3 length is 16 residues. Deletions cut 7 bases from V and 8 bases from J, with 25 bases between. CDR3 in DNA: TGTGCCAGCACCTCGGGGCGTAGCAGCCTCCAGGGTACGCAGTATTTT. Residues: CASTSGRSSLQGTQYF. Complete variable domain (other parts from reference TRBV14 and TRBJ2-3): EAGVTQFPSHSVIEKGQTVTLRCDPISGHDNLYWYRRVMGKEIKFLLHFVKESKQDESGMPNNRFLAERTGGTYSTLKVQPAELEDSGVYFCASTSGRSSLQGTQYFGPGTRLTVL.

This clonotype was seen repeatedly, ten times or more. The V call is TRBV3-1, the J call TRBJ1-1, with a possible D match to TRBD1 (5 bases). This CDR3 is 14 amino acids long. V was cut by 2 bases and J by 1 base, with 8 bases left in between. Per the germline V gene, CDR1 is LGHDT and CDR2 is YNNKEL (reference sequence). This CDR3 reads CASSQLTANTEAFF. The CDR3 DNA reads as TGTGCCAGCAGCCAACTGACAGCGAACACTGAAGCTTTCTTT.

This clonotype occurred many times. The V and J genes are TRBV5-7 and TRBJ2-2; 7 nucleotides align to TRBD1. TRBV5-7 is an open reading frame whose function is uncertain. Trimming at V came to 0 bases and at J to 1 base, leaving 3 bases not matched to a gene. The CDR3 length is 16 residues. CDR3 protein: CASSLDPGGNTGELFF. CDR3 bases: TGTGCCAGCAGCTTGGATCCAGGGGGGAACACCGGGGAGCTGTTTTTT.